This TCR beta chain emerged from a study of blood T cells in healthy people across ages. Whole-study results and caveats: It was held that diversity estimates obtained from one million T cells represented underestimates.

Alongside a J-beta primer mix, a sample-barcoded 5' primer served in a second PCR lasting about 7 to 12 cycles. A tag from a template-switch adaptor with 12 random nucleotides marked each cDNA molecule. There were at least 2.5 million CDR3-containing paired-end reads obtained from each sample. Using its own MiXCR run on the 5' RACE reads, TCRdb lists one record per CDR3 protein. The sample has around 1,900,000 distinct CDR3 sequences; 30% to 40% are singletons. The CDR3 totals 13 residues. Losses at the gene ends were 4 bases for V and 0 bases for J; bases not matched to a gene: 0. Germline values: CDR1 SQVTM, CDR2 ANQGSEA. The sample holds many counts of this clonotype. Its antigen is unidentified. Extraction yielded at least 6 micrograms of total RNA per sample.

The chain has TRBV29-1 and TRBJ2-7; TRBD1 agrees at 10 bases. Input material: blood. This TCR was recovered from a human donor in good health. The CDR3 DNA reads TGCAGCGTTGGGACAGGGGGCTCCTACGAGCAGTACTTC. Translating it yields CSVGTGGSYEQYF.